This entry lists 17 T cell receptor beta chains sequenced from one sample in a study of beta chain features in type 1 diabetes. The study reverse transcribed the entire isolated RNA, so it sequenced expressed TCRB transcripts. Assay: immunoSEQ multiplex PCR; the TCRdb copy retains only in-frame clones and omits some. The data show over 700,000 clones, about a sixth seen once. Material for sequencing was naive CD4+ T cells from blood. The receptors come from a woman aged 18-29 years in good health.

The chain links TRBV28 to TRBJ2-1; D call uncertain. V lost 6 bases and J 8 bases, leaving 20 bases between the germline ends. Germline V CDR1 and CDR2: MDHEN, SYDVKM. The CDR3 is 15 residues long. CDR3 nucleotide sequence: TGTGCCAGCAGCCCGACTGGAGTATACTCCCATGAGCAGTTCTTC. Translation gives CASSPTGVYSHEQFF.

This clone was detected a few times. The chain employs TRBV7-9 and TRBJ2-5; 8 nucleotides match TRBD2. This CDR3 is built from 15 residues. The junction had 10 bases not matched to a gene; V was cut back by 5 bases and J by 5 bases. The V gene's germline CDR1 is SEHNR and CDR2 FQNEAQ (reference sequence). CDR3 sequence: CASSQIGLAGETQYF. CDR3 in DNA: TGTGCCAGCAGCCAGATTGGACTAGCCGGCGAGACCCAGTACTTC.

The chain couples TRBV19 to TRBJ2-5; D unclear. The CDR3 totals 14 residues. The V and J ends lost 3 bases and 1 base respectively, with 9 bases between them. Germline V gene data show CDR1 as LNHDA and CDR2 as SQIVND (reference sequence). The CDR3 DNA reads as TGTGCCAGTAGTATCTCCCCCAGCCAAGAGACCCAGTACTTC. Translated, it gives CASSISPSQETQYF. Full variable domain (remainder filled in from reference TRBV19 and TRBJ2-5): DGGITQSPKYLFRKEGQNVTLSCEQNLNHDAMYWYRQDPGQGLRLIYYSQIVNDFQKGDIAEGYSVSREKKESFPLTVTSAQKNPTAFYLCASSISPSQETQYFGPGTRLLVL.

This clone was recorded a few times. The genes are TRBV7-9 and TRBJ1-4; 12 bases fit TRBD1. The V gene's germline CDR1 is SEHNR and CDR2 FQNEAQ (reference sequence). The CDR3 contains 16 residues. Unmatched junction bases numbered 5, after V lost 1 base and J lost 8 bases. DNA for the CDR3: TGTGCCAGCAGCTTAGGCTCCGGGACAGGGGGCGAAAAACTGTTTTTT. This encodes CASSLGSGTGGEKLFF.

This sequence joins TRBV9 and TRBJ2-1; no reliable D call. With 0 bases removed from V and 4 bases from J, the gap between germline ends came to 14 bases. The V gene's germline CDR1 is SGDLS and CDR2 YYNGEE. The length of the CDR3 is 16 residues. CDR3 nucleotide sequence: TGTGCCAGCAGCGTAGGGTCAGGCATTTGGTACAATGAGCAGTTCTTC. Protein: CASSVGSGIWYNEQFF.

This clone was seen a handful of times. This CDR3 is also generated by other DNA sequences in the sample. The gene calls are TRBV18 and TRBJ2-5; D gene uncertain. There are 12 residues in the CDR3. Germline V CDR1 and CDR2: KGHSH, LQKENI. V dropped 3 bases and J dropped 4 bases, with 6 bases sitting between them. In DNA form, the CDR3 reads TGTGCCAGCTCACCGAGTCGAGAGACCCAGTACTTC. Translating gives CASSPSRETQYF. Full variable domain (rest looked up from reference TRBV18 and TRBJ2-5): NAGVMQNPRHLVRRRGQEARLRCSPMKGHSHVYWYRQLPEEGLKFMVYLQKENIIDESGMPKERFSAEFPKEGPSILRIQQVVRGDSAAYFCASSPSRETQYFGPGTRLLVL.

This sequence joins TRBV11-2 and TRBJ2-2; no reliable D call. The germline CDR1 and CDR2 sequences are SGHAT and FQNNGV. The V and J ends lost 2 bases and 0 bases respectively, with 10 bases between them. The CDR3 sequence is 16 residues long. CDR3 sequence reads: CASSLHPGANTGELFF. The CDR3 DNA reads TGTGCCAGCAGCTTACATCCCGGAGCGAACACCGGGGAGCTGTTTTTT. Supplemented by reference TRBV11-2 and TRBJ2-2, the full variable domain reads EAGVAQSPRYKIIEKRQSVAFWCNPISGHATLYWYQQILGQGPKLLIQFQNNGVVDDSQLPKDRFSAERLKGVDSTLKIQPAKLEDSAVYLCASSLHPGANTGELFFGEGSRLTVL.

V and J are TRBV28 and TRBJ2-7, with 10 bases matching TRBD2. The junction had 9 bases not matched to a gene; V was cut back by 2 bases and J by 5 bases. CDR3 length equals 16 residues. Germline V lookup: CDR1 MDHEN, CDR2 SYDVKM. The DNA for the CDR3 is TGTGCCAGCAGTTTAAGGCTAGCGGGAGACATGAACGAGCAGTACTTC. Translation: CASSLRLAGDMNEQYF.

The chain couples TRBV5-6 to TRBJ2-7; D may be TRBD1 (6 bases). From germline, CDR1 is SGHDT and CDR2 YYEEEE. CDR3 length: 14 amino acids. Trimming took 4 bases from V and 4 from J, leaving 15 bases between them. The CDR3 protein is CASSPRGAAYEQYF. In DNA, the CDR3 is TGTGCCAGCAGCCCCAGGGGAGCGGCGTACGAGCAGTACTTC.

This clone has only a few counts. CDR3 nucleotides: TGTGCCAGTAGTTCAGTTTACACTGAAGCTTTCTTT. Translating it yields CASSSVYTEAFF. This chain connects TRBV19 to TRBJ1-1; D is undetermined. Germline V gene lookup returns CDR1 LNHDA and CDR2 SQIVND (reference sequence). The CDR3 spans 12 residues. V was shortened by 5 bases and J by 3 bases, with 7 bases between the two germline ends. Full variable domain (remainder filled in from reference TRBV19 and TRBJ1-1): DGGITQSPKYLFRKEGQNVTLSCEQNLNHDAMYWYRQDPGQGLRLIYYSQIVNDFQKGDIAEGYSVSREKKESFPLTVTSAQKNPTAFYLCASSSVYTEAFFGQGTRLTVV.

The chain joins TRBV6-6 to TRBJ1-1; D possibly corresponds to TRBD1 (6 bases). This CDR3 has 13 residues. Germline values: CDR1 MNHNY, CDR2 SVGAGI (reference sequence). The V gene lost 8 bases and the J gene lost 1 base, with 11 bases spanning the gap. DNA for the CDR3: TGTGCCAGCTGGGGGCCATCGAACACTGAAGCTTTCTTT. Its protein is CASWGPSNTEAFF.

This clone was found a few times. DNA for the CDR3: TGTGCCAGCAGTTCCCGGACAGGTTACACCGGGGAGCTGTTTTTT. Amino acids: CASSSRTGYTGELFF. This chain joins TRBV28 and TRBJ2-2; 7 bases match TRBD1. V shed 4 bases and J 3 bases; nucleotides not matched to a gene: 5. The CDR3 has 15 residues. Germline V gene data show CDR1 as MDHEN and CDR2 as SYDVKM.

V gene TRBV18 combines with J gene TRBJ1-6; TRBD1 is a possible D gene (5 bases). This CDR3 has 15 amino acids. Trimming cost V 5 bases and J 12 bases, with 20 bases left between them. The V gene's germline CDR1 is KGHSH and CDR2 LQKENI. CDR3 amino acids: CASSSSPQGVEPLHF. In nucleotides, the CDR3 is TGTGCCAGCTCATCAAGCCCGCAGGGTGTTGAACCCCTCCACTTT.

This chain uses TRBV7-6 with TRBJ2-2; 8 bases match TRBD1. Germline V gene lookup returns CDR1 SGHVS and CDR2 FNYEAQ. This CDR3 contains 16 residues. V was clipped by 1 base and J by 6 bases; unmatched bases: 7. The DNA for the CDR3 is TGTGCCAGCAGCTTAGGATACAGGGGGTCCGCCGGGGAGCTGTTTTTT. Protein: CASSLGYRGSAGELFF. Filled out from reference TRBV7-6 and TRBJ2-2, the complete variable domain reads GAGVSQSPRYKVTKRGQDVALRCDPISGHVSLYWYRQALGQGPEFLTYFNYEAQQDKSGLPNDRFSAERPEGSISTLTIQRTEQRDSAMYRCASSLGYRGSAGELFFGEGSRLTVL.

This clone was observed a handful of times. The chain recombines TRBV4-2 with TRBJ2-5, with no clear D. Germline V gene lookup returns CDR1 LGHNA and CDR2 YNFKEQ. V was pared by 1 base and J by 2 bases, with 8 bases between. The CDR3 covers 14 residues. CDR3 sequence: CASSQAARQETQYF. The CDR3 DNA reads TGTGCCAGCAGCCAAGCTGCCCGACAAGAGACCCAGTACTTC.

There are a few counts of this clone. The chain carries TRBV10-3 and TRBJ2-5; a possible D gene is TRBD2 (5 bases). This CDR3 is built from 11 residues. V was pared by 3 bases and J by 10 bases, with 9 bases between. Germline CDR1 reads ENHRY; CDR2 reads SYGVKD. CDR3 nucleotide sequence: TGTGCCATCAGTGAAGGGAGCCGCCAGTACTTC. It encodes CAISEGSRQYF.

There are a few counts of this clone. The CDR3 loop is CASSSGEGGGDEAFF. As DNA, the CDR3 is TGTGCCAGCAGTTCAGGGGAGGGCGGTGGTGATGAAGCTTTCTTT. The chain couples TRBV7-2 to TRBJ1-1; a weak D match, TRBD1 (6 bases). CDR3 length: 15 residues. The germline CDR1 and CDR2 sequences are SGHTA and FQGNSA. Trimming removed 6 bases at V and 7 bases at J, with 21 bases between.